Listed below are T cell receptor beta chains from one sample, sequenced in a study of CD8 T cells in ankylosing spondylitis. From the 5' RACE reads, TCRdb called clonotypes with MiXCR, one entry per CDR3 protein. The sample gives under 450,000 distinct CDR3 sequences, 20% of which show up once; under 15% is in the top ten. Sequenced material: blood, either unsorted or a sorted T cell fraction (not recorded which). Receptor source: a male donor with ankylosing spondylitis or in good health (not recorded which). Each CDR3 is given with its conserved first and last residue. D genes are given only for firm matches. Where a row states a size, it is once, few, many or the class of an expanded clone; other rows omit it.

clone_size,v_call,j_call,d_call,cdr3_length,cdr3_nt,cdr3_aa
few,TRBV10-3,TRBJ2-1,-,15,TGTGCCATCAGTGACACTAGGGGAGGAGGCTATGAGCAGTTCTTC,CAISDTRGGGYEQFF
few,TRBV7-9,TRBJ2-4,-,16,TGTGCCAGCAGCGCGCCTAACCAGCTAGCCAAAAACATTCAGTACTTC,CASSAPNQLAKNIQYF
-,TRBV12-3/TRBV12-4,TRBJ2-7,-,15,TGTGCCAGCAGCTTCGGGACGGGGGCCCTCTACGAGCAGTACTTC,CASSFGTGALYEQYF
few,TRBV7-7,TRBJ2-3,-,14,TGTGCCAGCAGCTCCCTCCTGCCCCCAGATACGCAGTATTTT,CASSSLLPPDTQYF
few,TRBV4-1,TRBJ2-3,TRBD2,16,TGCGCCAGCAGCCAAGCAAAAGCGGGGGGAGCGGATACGCAGTATTTT,CASSQAKAGGADTQYF
-,TRBV7-9,TRBJ2-7,-,15,TGTGCCAGCAGCTCCCCGGGGGTCGGACTCTACGAGCAGTACTTC,CASSSPGVGLYEQYF
few,TRBV12-3/TRBV12-4,TRBJ2-2,TRBD1,15,TGTGCCAGCAGACCTACGACAGGGCCCACCGGGGAGCTGTTTTTT,CASRPTTGPTGELFF
-,TRBV7-9,TRBJ2-7,TRBD1,14,TGTGCCAGCAGCCGACGGGACAGGGGCGACGAGCAGTACTTC,CASSRRDRGDEQYF
-,TRBV27,TRBJ2-7,TRBD1,16,TGTGCCAGCAGTTCTACCGGGACAGCGAGCTCCTACGAGCAGTACTTC,CASSSTGTASSYEQYF
few,TRBV12-3/TRBV12-4,TRBJ2-3,-,16,TGTGCCAGCACCCCGGGCGGGGCCGCTAGCACAGATACGCAGTATTTT,CASTPGGAASTDTQYF
-,TRBV9,TRBJ2-3,TRBD1,18,TGTGCCAGCAGCTCCCGCCAAGCCACAGGGGGCGCGGGAGATACGCAGTATTTT,CASSSRQATGGAGDTQYF
few,TRBV29-1,TRBJ2-1,TRBD2,12,TGCAGCGTCGGGACTAGCGGGGGGGAGCAGTTCTTC,CSVGTSGGEQFF
-,TRBV12-3/TRBV12-4,TRBJ2-7,-,14,TGTGCCAGCAGTTTCGGGGTTGGCCTCCTCGAGCAGTACTTC,CASSFGVGLLEQYF
-,TRBV5-5,TRBJ2-2,TRBD1,15,TGTGCCAGCAGCTTGGACCAGGGGGACACCGGGGAGCTGTTTTTT,CASSLDQGDTGELFF
-,TRBV6-1,TRBJ2-3,-,16,TGTGCCAGCAGTAAACCGACGGGAGAAAGCACAGATACGCAGTATTTT,CASSKPTGESTDTQYF
-,TRBV3-1,TRBJ2-1,-,16,TGTGCCAGCAGCCATCTTAGCGTGAGCTCCTACAATGAGCAGTTCTTC,CASSHLSVSSYNEQFF
few,TRBV29-1,TRBJ2-5,TRBD1,16,TGCAGCGTTGAAGCCTACCCGGGACAGGGCGAAGAGACCCAGTACTTC,CSVEAYPGQGEETQYF
-,TRBV4-1,TRBJ1-6,-,16,TGCGCCAGCAGCCAAAGGGGGGATCCGAATAATTCACCCCTCCACTTT,CASSQRGDPNNSPLHF
-,TRBV7-9,TRBJ2-7,-,14,TGTGCCAGCAGCCCCCAGAGGGAGGCCTACGAGCAGTACTTC,CASSPQREAYEQYF